The next 4 T cell receptor beta chains were all read from a single sample in a study of identifying expanded T cells in peripheral blood. Measured with immunoSEQ multiplex PCR; TCRdb has only the in-frame clones, and not every one. Here the sample spans 55,000 to 60,000 clones, roughly 87% being singletons. The sequencing input was blood. These receptor sequences come from a person between 18 and 75 years old in good health.

The chain links TRBV7-2 to TRBJ1-2, with unresolved D. V was pared by 2 bases and J by 8 bases, with 12 bases between. Germline lookup yields CDR1 SGHTA and CDR2 FQGNSA. The CDR3 is 13 residues long. CDR3 nucleotides: TGTGCCAGCAGCTTACATTCACGAGGAGGCTACACCTTC. This encodes CASSLHSRGGYTF.

The chain joins TRBV7-8 to TRBJ2-7; no definite D call. V lost 2 bases and J 0 bases, leaving 11 bases between the germline ends. This CDR3 contains 15 residues. Germline CDR1 and CDR2: SGHVS and FQNEAQ. CDR3 loop: CASSLSFGNSYEQYF. In nucleotides, the CDR3 is TGTGCCAGCAGCTTAAGTTTCGGCAACTCCTACGAGCAGTACTTC.

The chain uses TRBV18 and TRBJ2-5; maybe TRBD1 (6 bases). This CDR3 is built from 13 residues. The V end was cut by 5 bases, the J end by 5 bases, with 12 bases between. Germline CDR1 is KGHSH and CDR2 is LQKENI. The CDR3 loop is CASSIGQLETQYF. For the CDR3, the DNA is TGTGCCAGCTCAATTGGACAGCTGGAGACCCAGTACTTC.

This chain joins TRBV29-1 and TRBJ2-3; 7 bases map to TRBD2. From germline, CDR1 is SQVTM and CDR2 ANQGSEA. V trimming: 1 base; J trimming: 5 bases; junction bases outside the gene matches: 6. This CDR3 has 14 amino acids. DNA of the CDR3: TGCAGCGTTGAAGGTGCGGGGGTTATAGATACGCAGTATTTT. It encodes CSVEGAGVIDTQYF.